This T cell receptor (beta chain) was profiled in a study of somatic mutations in cytotoxic T cells in rheumatoid arthritis. This clone has a handful of counts. Germline V gene data show CDR1 as SGHAT and CDR2 as FQNNGV. The CDR3 has 13 amino acids. Trimming removed 3 bases from V and 3 bases from J, with 6 bases in between. Sequencing was performed with immunoSEQ multiplex PCR; in TCRdb, only in-frame clones are kept and a portion is missing. The sample records 30,000 to 45,000 clones, 84% being singletons. The sequenced sample consisted of CD8+ T cells sorted from blood. This TCR was recovered from a middle-aged man in good health. The rearrangement links TRBV11-2 to TRBJ1-5; D gene ambiguous. CDR3 bases: TGTGCCAGCAGCTTTGGGATCAATCAGCCCCAGCATTTT. This translates into CASSFGINQPQHF.